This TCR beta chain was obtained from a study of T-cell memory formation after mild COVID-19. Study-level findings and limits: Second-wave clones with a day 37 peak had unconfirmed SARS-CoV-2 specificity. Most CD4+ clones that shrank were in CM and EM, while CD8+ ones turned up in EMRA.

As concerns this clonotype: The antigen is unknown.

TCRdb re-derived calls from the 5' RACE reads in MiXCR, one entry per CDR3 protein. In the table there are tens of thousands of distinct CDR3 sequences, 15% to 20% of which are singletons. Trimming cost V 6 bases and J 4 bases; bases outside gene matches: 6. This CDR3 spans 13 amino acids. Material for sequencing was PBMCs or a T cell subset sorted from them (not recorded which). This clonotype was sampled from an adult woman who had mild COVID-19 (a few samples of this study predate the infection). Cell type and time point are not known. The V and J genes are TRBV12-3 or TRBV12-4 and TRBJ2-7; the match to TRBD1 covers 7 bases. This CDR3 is CASSTGVAYEQYF. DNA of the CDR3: TGTGCCAGCAGCACAGGGGTGGCGTACGAGCAGTACTTC.